Listed below are T cell receptor beta chains from one sample, sequenced in a study of CXCR3-negative and CXCR3-positive naive CD8 T cells. TCRdb re-called the 5' RACE reads; one entry per CDR3 protein, DNA not given. The sample data list some 130,000 distinct CDR3 sequences. The sample consisted of naive CXCR3- CD8+ T cells from blood. The receptors stem from a human donor in good health. Some clones in this sample may be carry-over from other donors' samples. Each CDR3 is given with its conserved first and last residue.

v_call	j_call	cdr3_aa
TRBV3-1	TRBJ2-1	CASSPGTSGTYNEQFF
TRBV29-1	TRBJ2-1	CSVDHRGTGSNEQFF
TRBV7-8	TRBJ2-2	CASNPRGTGELFF
TRBV7-6	TRBJ2-7	CASNPGTETYEQYF
TRBV23-1	TRBJ2-7	CASSQRREQYF
TRBV7-3	TRBJ2-7	CASSLSPGTGAYEQYF
TRBV28	TRBJ1-2	CASSPTGQVYGYTF
TRBV28	TRBJ2-3	CASRPIGQKTQYF
TRBV20-1	TRBJ2-3	CSAHWAGASTDTQYF
TRBV4-2	TRBJ2-7	CASSQEGATGGNYEQYF
TRBV11-3	TRBJ2-2	CASSSPGQGAGGELFF
TRBV4-1	TRBJ2-1	CASSQGTGTYNEQFF
TRBV4-3	TRBJ2-7	CASSHLDRGLTYEQYF
TRBV9	TRBJ2-1	CASSVGTSGSRNEQFF
TRBV29-1	TRBJ2-7	CSVVTGGHEQYF
TRBV7-9	TRBJ2-1	CASSSGTSGRAIHEQFF
TRBV6-6	TRBJ2-1	CASSYTGTGAYNEQFF
TRBV29-1	TRBJ1-1	CSGKQGPSTPDEAFF
TRBV28	TRBJ1-5	CAARKGAQPQHF
TRBV13	TRBJ2-7	CASSIGPFEQYF
TRBV10-3	TRBJ2-1	CAIKTGAGTSGYNEQFF
TRBV25-1	TRBJ2-5	CASIRPGLAGQETQYF
TRBV29-1	TRBJ2-7	CSVDSGGDYEQYF
TRBV29-1	TRBJ2-1	CSVIPGTSGRDSYNEQFF
TRBV6-5	TRBJ1-1	CASSLAEGGRAEAFF
TRBV29-1	TRBJ2-1	CSVEGVRRTNEQFF
TRBV6-5	TRBJ2-1	CASSYLGSSYNEQFF
TRBV7-2	TRBJ1-2	CASSKDHRVLTYGYTF
TRBV12-3/TRBV12-4	TRBJ2-5	CASSFEVSETQYF
TRBV29-1	TRBJ1-1	CSARGVANTEAFF
TRBV24-1	TRBJ2-3	CATSGLLAGEPDTQYF
TRBV12-3/TRBV12-4	TRBJ1-6	CASSLTSGQHSPLHF
TRBV29-1	TRBJ1-4	CSVEDPAGTVFEKLFF
TRBV6-5	TRBJ2-2	CASSPLFVAGGRVTGELFF
TRBV12-3/TRBV12-4	TRBJ1-1	CASSLGAALEAFF
TRBV23-1	TRBJ2-1	CASSQSFLARGGENEQFF
TRBV29-1	TRBJ2-7	CSVAAGWSYEQYF
TRBV15	TRBJ2-1	CATSRDKTSGLNEQFF
TRBV27	TRBJ2-7	CASSLAGPHYEQYF
TRBV14	TRBJ1-1	CASSQFRDTGRVWDTEAFF
TRBV27	TRBJ1-2	CASSFTIGDGYTF
TRBV29-1	TRBJ1-1	CSVPKLGTLNTEAFF
TRBV28	TRBJ2-2	CASIRQVANTGELFF
TRBV6-2/TRBV6-3	TRBJ2-7	CASSYWDSSYEQYF
TRBV20-1	TRBJ2-7	CSARDRDKTYEQYF
TRBV10-3	TRBJ1-5	CAISEPLTGLGQPQHF
TRBV6-2/TRBV6-3	TRBJ2-7	CASSYEDRSYEQYF
TRBV25-1	TRBJ2-7	CASSDRDSYEQYF
TRBV29-1	TRBJ1-1	CSVWYMNTEAFF
TRBV5-1	TRBJ2-7	CASSFGGQGRSYEQYF
TRBV5-1	TRBJ1-2	CASSLANYGYTF
TRBV4-1	TRBJ2-2	CASSELQRNLGELFF
TRBV13	TRBJ2-7	CASSLITDEQYF
TRBV3-1	TRBJ2-1	CASSPRDRGYNEQFF
TRBV15	TRBJ1-1	CATGGIPSDTEAFF